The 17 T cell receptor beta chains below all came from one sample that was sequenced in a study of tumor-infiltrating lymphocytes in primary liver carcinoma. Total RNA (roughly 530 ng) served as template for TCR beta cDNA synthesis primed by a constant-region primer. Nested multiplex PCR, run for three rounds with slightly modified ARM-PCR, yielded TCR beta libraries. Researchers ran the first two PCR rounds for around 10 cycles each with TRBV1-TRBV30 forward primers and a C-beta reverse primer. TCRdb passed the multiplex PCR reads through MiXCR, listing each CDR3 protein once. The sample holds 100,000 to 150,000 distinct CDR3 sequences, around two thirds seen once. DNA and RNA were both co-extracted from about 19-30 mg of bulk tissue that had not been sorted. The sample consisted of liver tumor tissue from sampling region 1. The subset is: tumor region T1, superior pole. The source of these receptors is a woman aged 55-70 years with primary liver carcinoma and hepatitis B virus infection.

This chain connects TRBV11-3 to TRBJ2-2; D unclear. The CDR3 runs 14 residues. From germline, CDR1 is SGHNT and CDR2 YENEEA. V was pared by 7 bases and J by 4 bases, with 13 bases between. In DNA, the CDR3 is TGTGCCAGCAACTTCGGGCTAACCACCGGGGAGCTGTTTTTT. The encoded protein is CASNFGLTTGELFF.

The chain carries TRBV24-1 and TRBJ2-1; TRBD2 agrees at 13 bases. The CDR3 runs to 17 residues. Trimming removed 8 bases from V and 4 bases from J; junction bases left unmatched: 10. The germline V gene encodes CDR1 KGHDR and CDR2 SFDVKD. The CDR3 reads CATNVGTSGTIYNEQFF. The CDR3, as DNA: TGTGCCACCAATGTTGGGACTAGCGGGACGATTTACAATGAGCAGTTCTTC.

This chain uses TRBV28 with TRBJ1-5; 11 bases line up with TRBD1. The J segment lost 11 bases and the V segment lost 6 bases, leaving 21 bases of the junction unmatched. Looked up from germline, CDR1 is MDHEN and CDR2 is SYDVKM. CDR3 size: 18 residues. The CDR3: CASRLRQDRGRGGQSQHF. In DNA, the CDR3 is TGTGCCAGCAGGCTAAGACAGGACAGGGGGCGAGGGGGACAGTCCCAGCATTTT. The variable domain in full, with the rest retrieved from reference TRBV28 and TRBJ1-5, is DVKVTQSSRYLVKRTGEKVFLECVQDMDHENMFWYRQDPGLGLRLIYFSYDVKMKEKGDIPEGYSVSREKKERFSLILESASTNQTSMYLCASRLRQDRGRGGQSQHFGDGTRLSIL.

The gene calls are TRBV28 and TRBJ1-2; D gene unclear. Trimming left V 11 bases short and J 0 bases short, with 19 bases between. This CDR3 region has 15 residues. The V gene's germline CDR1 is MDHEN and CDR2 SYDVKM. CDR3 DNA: TGTGCCTTACGATCGGGGATAACAACTAACTATGGCTACACCTTC. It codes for CALRSGITTNYGYTF.

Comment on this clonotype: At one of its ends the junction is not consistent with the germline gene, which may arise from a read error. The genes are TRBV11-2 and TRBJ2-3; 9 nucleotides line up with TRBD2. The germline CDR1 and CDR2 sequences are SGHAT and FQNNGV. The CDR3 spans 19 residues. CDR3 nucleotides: TGTGCCAGCAGCTTAGTCGGCGGGAGGGGGTATTCTAGCACAGGTACGCAGTATTTT. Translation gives CASSLVGGRGYSSTGTQYF.

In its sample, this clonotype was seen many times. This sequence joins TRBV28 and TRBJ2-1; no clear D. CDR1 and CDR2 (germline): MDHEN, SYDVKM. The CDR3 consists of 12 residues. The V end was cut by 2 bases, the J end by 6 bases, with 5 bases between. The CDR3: CASSLGLNEQFF. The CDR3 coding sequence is TGTGCCAGCAGTTTAGGGCTCAATGAGCAGTTCTTC.

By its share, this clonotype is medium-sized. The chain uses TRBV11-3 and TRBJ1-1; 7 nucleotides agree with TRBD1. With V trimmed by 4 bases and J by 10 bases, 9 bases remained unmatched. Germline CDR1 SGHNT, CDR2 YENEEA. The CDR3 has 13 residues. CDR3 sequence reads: CASSSIGTEVAFF. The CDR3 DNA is TGTGCCAGCAGCTCAATTGGGACAGAAGTAGCTTTCTTT.

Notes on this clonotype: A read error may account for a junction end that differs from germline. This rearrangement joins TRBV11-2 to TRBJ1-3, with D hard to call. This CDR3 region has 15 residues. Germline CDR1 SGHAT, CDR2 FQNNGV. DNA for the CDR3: TGTCCCAGCAACTTAGATCCCGGACCGCAAAGCACCATATATTTT. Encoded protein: CPSNLDPGPQSTIYF. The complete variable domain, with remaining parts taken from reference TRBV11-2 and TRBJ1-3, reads EAGVAQSPRYKIIEKRQSVAFWCNPISGHATLYWYQQILGQGPKLLIQFQNNGVVDDSQLPKDRFSAERLKGVDSTLKIQPAKLEDSAVYLCPSNLDPGPQSTIYFGEGSWLTVV.

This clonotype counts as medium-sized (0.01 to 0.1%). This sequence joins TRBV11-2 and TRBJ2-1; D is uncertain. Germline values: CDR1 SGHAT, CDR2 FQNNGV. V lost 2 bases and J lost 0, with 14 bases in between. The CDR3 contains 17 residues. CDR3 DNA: TGTGCCAGCAGCTTAAGGCGTACCAGGAGCTCCTACAATGAGCAGTTCTTC. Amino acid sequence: CASSLRRTRSSYNEQFF.

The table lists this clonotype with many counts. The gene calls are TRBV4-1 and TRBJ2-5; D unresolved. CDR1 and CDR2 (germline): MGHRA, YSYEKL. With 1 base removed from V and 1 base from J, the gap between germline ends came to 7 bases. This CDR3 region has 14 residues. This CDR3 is CASSQVQLQETQYF. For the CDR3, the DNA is TGCGCCAGCAGCCAAGTTCAGCTCCAAGAGACCCAGTACTTC.

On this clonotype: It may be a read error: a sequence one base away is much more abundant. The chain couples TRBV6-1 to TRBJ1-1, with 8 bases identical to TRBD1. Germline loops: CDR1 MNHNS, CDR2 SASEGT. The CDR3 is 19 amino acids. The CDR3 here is CASSERLGRGRVVVTGAFF. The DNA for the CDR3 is TGTGCCAGCAGTGAAAGATTGGGCAGGGGGCGCGTAGTGGTCACTGGAGCTTTCTTT.

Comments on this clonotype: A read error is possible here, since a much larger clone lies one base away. The CDR3 DNA follows: TGTGCCAGCAGGTTCTTTAGCGGGAACTCCTACAATGAGCAGTTCTTC. Encoded protein: CASRFFSGNSYNEQFF. J is TRBJ2-1 and V is TRBV12-3 or TRBV12-4, with 8 bases matching TRBD2. CDR3 length: 16 amino acids. After removal of 6 bases from V and 0 bases from J, the junction contained 7 bases not matched to a gene.

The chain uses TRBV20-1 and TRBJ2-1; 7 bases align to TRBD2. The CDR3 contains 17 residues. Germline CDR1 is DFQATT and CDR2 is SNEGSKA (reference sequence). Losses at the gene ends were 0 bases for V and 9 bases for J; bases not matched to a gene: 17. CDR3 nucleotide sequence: TGCAGTGCTAGAGATCTATTAACGGGAGGAGGCCGTAGTGAGCAGTTCTTC. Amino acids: CSARDLLTGGGRSEQFF.

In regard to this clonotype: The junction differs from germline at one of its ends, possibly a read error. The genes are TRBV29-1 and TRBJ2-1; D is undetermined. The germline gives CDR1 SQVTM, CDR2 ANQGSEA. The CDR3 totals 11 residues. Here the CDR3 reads CSFETYNKQFF. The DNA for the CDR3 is TGCAGCTTTGAGACCTACAATAAGCAGTTCTTC.

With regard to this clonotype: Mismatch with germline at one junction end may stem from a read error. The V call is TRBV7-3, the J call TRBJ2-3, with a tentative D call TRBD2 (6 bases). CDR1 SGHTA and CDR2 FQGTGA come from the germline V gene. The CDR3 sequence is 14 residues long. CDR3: CASSLSGQADTQYF. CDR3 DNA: TGTGCCAGCAGCTTGAGCGGGCAAGCAGATACCCAGTATTTT.

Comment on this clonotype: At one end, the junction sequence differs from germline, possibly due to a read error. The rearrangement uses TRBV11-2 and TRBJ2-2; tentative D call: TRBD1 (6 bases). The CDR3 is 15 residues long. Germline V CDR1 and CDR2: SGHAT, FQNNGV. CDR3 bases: TGTGCCAGCAGCTTAGATCCAGGGGCGCACGGGGAACTGTTTTTT. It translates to CASSLDPGAHGELFF.

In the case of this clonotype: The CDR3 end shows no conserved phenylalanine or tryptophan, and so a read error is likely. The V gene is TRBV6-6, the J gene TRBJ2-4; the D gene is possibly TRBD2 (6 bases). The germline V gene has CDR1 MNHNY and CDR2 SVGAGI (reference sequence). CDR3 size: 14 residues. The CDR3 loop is CVSSPSGSGNIQYI. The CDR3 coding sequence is TGTGTCAGCAGCCCCTCCGGGAGCGGTAACATTCAGTACATC.